A selection of T cell receptor beta chains follows, all from one sample in a study of cytomegalovirus exposure and HLA in healthy donors. Generated by immunoSEQ multiplex PCR, the TCRdb table keeps only in-frame clones and is missing some. The sample carries 150,000 to 200,000 clones, around 82% recorded once. The sequencing sample was made of PBMCs. The receptors were gathered from a man aged 30-40 years in good health and CMV-seropositive. The CDR3 runs from the conserved cysteine through the conserved F or W. D genes are given only for firm matches. Clone size is given for some rows only: seen once, a few or many times, or a class if the clone is expanded.

-,TRBJ1-2,-,TRBV6-5,TGTGCCAGCAGTTACCGGCCGCGGCCCCATGGCTACACCTTC,CASSYRPRPHGYTF
-,TRBJ1-5,-,TRBV9,TGTGCCAGCAGTATGACAGGTTCCCTCAATCAGCCCCAGCATTTT,CASSMTGSLNQPQHF
-,TRBJ2-7,-,TRBV7-2,TGTGCCAGCAGCGGATCAGGGTCAGGTGAGCAGTACTTC,CASSGSGSGEQYF
-,TRBJ1-5,-,TRBV19,TGTGCCAGTAGTGAGGGGGATCAGCCCCAGCATTTT,CASSEGDQPQHF
TRBD1,TRBJ1-2,-,TRBV7-9,TGTGCCAGCAGCGTGGGGACAGGGGTATACTATGGCTACACCTTC,CASSVGTGVYYGYTF
TRBD1,TRBJ1-2,once,TRBV7-6,TGTGCCAGCAGCTCAGCCGCAGGGGGCTATGGCTACACCTTC,CASSSAAGGYGYTF
-,TRBJ2-7,-,TRBV9,TGTGCCAGCAGCGGAGGGGGAATGGAGCAGTACTTC,CASSGGGMEQYF
TRBD1,TRBJ1-4,-,TRBV7-8,TGTGCCAGCAGCAAGCGGACAGGGGGGAATGAAAAACTGTTTTTT,CASSKRTGGNEKLFF
TRBD1,TRBJ1-6,-,TRBV4-3,TGCGCCAGCAGACCCAGGGGGTCTAATTCACCCCTCCACTTT,CASRPRGSNSPLHF
-,TRBJ2-1,-,TRBV6-6,TGTGCCAGCAGTCTACAGGGACCCGACACGAATGAGCAGTTCTTC,CASSLQGPDTNEQFF
-,TRBJ2-4,-,TRBV6-4,TGTGCCAGCAGGCAACAGTCGACAGCCAAAAACATTCAGTACTTC,CASRQQSTAKNIQYF
TRBD1,TRBJ1-1,-,TRBV5-4,TGTGCCAGCAGCTTCTCCGGGGACAGGGGTCAACAAGCTTTCTTT,CASSFSGDRGQQAFF
TRBD1,TRBJ1-1,-,TRBV28,TGTGCCAGCAGTGCTCCAGGGGGGTACACTGAAGCTTTCTTT,CASSAPGGYTEAFF
-,TRBJ1-3,-,TRBV11-2,TGTGCCAGCAGCTTACTTCTTGGAAACACCATATATTTT,CASSLLLGNTIYF
-,TRBJ1-5,once,TRBV28,TGTGCCAGCAGTTCCGGACAGCACGATCAGCCCCAGCATTTT,CASSSGQHDQPQHF
TRBD2,TRBJ2-7,-,TRBV27,TGTGCCAGCAGCCTATCAACCCCCCTAGCGGAAGGCTACGAGCAGTACTTC,CASSLSTPLAEGYEQYF